This T cell receptor beta chain was captured by sequencing in a study of blood T cell repertoires in COVID-19 (TCRdb year 2020). Turning to the overall study: The collaborator samples originated in the United States, Italy and Spain and spanned the acute and convalescent phases of COVID-19. The repertoires were made available in a free public database intended to serve as a resource for research on the immune response to SARS-CoV-2. Deeply sampled blood TCRbeta repertoires from subjects exposed to, actively infected with, or recovered from COVID-19 were included in the dataset. The prospective study material was composed of cDNA or gDNA derived from T cells, B-cell-depleted T cells, or PBMCs. The sample metadata nearly always contained a de-identified subject ID, COVID-19 status, age in years and sex. The samples were drawn from the first 160 participants of the ongoing ImmuneRACE study and from roughly 1,300 subjects provided by 6 global collaborators. Where HLA class I and class II types were available, the types were taken from metadata supplied by the sample provider, not from assay-based typing. The research as a whole found: The amount of clinical and demographic metadata varied by source and participant and was provided uncurated.

Details on this clone: Its antigen is not yet known. Per-base quality was not reported, and no clone a single base away is much larger than it.

V is pared back by 7 bases and J by 1 base, with 10 bases lying between the germline termini. As encoded in the germline V gene (reference sequence), CDR1 is SEHNR while CDR2 is FQNEAQ. The CDR3 runs 13 amino acids, cysteine and phenylalanine included. Only CDR3 DNA is held: 39 bases, read in frame from base 1. At one collaborating source in Seattle, patients were enrolled during active infection and were followed longitudinally through the course of disease. Collaborating institutions collected whole blood in K2EDTA tubes following their own protocols. For TCRbeta analysis, collaborator samples were shipped as frozen whole blood, as isolated PBMCs, or as DNA extracted from either sample type. The immunoSEQ Assay, a bias-controlled multiplex PCR, was used to amplify TCRbeta CDR3 regions from genomic DNA. Concerning the study's data processing: Nucleated cell counts per sample were estimated from amplification of reference gene primers within the assay. To quantify the absolute abundance of each unique TCRbeta CDR3 rearrangement, sequence reads were collapsed and filtered. Productive Simpson clonality was computed per sample as the square root of Simpson's diversity index over productive rearrangements. What TCRdb holds here is the immuneACCESS table cut down to in-frame rearrangements. Part of the clones is not present; checked against another copy, under half of the missing clones reflect an unresolved V gene, and the others are unexplained. The V and J calls and clone size come from that table; D and trimming were worked out from the DNA. The sample profile shows 150,000 to 190,000 clones; approximately 84% of them were found once. The ten top clones hold more than 7.5% of the sample.

Sample: peripheral blood. The source of this sequence is a woman aged 55-69 years with COVID-19, enrolled during active disease. Recombination linked TRBV7-9 to TRBJ1-1, with a weak D call of TRBD1 (5 bases match). The CDR3 in this case is CASKAGQNTEAFF. The nucleotide sequence is TGTGCCAGCAAGGCGGGGCAGAACACTGAAGCTTTCTTT.